The rows below give T cell receptor beta chains drawn from one sample of a study of blood T cell repertoires in COVID-19. The assay was immunoSEQ multiplex PCR, and TCRdb's table has in-frame clones only and misses some. The data contain 100,000 to 150,000 clones, approximately 83% of them singletons. Input material: peripheral blood. Receptor source: a woman aged 50 to 60 with acute or convalescent COVID-19. The CDR3 runs from the conserved cysteine through the conserved F or W. The D gene is left open where the match is weak. A clone size is listed for some rows: how often the clone was seen (once, few, many), or a class if it is expanded.

J: TRBJ1-1
V: TRBV5-1
size: NA
D: NA
DNA: TGCGCCAGCAGCTTCCGATCGACGGGTGAAGCTTTCTTT
CDR3: CASSFRSTGEAFF

J: TRBJ2-5
V: TRBV9
size: NA
D: NA
DNA: TGTGCCAGCAGCGTAGGACAGTCCCAAGAGACCCAGTACTTC
CDR3: CASSVGQSQETQYF

J: TRBJ1-5
V: TRBV21-1
size: NA
D: NA
DNA: TGTGCCAGCAGCACAAGTGTTGGCAGGGGTTGGGATGATAGCAATCAGCCCCAGCATTTT
CDR3: CASSTSVGRGWDDSNQPQHF

J: TRBJ1-2
V: TRBV29-1
size: NA
D: TRBD1
DNA: TGCAGCGTCGAATCCAGGGGGGATGGCTACACCTTC
CDR3: CSVESRGDGYTF

J: TRBJ2-7
V: TRBV4-2
size: NA
D: NA
DNA: TGTGCCAGCAGCCAATTCCAGCAGGGATCCCACGAGCAGTACTTC
CDR3: CASSQFQQGSHEQYF

J: TRBJ1-5
V: TRBV6-5
size: NA
D: TRBD1
DNA: TGTGCCAGCAGGGTGGGACAGGGAGGTCAGCCCCAGCATTTT
CDR3: CASRVGQGGQPQHF

J: TRBJ1-6
V: TRBV19
size: once
D: NA
DNA: TGTGCCAGTAGTATAGGTGGGCAGTTTAATTCACCCCTCCACTTT
CDR3: CASSIGGQFNSPLHF

J: TRBJ1-3
V: TRBV6-5
size: NA
D: TRBD1
DNA: TGTGCCAGCACGAGGGGGGGACAGGGTGAAAACACCATATATTTT
CDR3: CASTRGGQGENTIYF

J: TRBJ2-3
V: TRBV5-1
size: NA
D: TRBD2
DNA: TGCGCCAGCAGGGTAGCGGGGGACTCAGATACGCAGTATTTT
CDR3: CASRVAGDSDTQYF

J: TRBJ1-2
V: TRBV6-6
size: NA
D: TRBD1
DNA: TGTGCCAGCACTTGGGACAGGGGGGATGGCTACACCTTC
CDR3: CASTWDRGDGYTF

J: TRBJ1-1
V: TRBV11-3
size: NA
D: NA
DNA: TGTGCCAGCAGCCGCGGGGCAGAGGTGGCTGAAGCTTTCTTT
CDR3: CASSRGAEVAEAFF

J: TRBJ2-2
V: TRBV2
size: NA
D: NA
DNA: TGTGCCAGCAGACCCACCCGGGACACCGGGGAGCTGTTTTTT
CDR3: CASRPTRDTGELFF

J: TRBJ1-2
V: TRBV7-2
size: NA
D: NA
DNA: TGTGCCAGCAAAAACGACAGGATCTATGGCTACACCTTC
CDR3: CASKNDRIYGYTF

J: TRBJ1-5
V: TRBV6-5
size: NA
D: NA
DNA: TGTGCCAGCAGTTTACACCAGGGGCCGGGTCAGCCCCAGCATTTT
CDR3: CASSLHQGPGQPQHF

J: TRBJ2-2
V: TRBV12-3/TRBV12-4
size: NA
D: NA
DNA: TGTGCCAGCAGTGTCAGGGGCACCGGGGAGCTGTTTTTT
CDR3: CASSVRGTGELFF

J: TRBJ2-1
V: TRBV6-6
size: NA
D: TRBD2
DNA: TGTGCCAGCAGTTCGGGGACTAGGTTGGGCGATGAGCAGTTCTTC
CDR3: CASSSGTRLGDEQFF

J: TRBJ1-2
V: TRBV6-5
size: NA
D: TRBD1
DNA: TGTGCCAGCAGTTACAACTCTGACAGGGAAAACTATGGCTACACCTTC
CDR3: CASSYNSDRENYGYTF

J: TRBJ1-1
V: TRBV18
size: few
D: NA
DNA: TGTGCCAGCTCAGTGACCGGGGGGACTGAAGCTTTCTTT
CDR3: CASSVTGGTEAFF

J: TRBJ2-2
V: TRBV7-8
size: NA
D: NA
DNA: TGTGCCAGCAGCCGAAGCAACAGTATCTCGAACACCGGGGAGCTGTTTTTT
CDR3: CASSRSNSISNTGELFF

J: TRBJ2-7
V: TRBV3-1/TRBV3-2
size: NA
D: NA
DNA: TGTGCCAGCAGCGGGAACAGGGACCCTCCCTACGAGCAGTACTTC
CDR3: CASSGNRDPPYEQYF

J: TRBJ2-1
V: TRBV11-2
size: NA
D: NA
DNA: TGTGCCAGCAGCTCCATCCGCAGGGGTCTCTACAATGAGCAGTTCTTC
CDR3: CASSSIRRGLYNEQFF

J: TRBJ2-7
V: TRBV9
size: NA
D: NA
DNA: TGTGCCAGCAGTCCCTACCAGGCAGCCGAGCAGTACTTC
CDR3: CASSPYQAAEQYF

J: TRBJ1-4
V: TRBV6-5
size: NA
D: TRBD1
DNA: TGTGCCAGCAGTAACCGGGACAGACAACTGTTTTTT
CDR3: CASSNRDRQLFF

J: TRBJ1-5
V: TRBV19
size: NA
D: TRBD1
DNA: TGTGCCAGTAAGGGTGGGGTGACACAGGGGGGTGATTGGCGCAATCAGCCCCAGCATTTT
CDR3: CASKGGVTQGGDWRNQPQHF

J: TRBJ2-3
V: TRBV15
size: NA
D: TRBD2
DNA: TGTGCCACCAGCAGGGGAAGCGGGGGATACACAGATACGCAGTATTTT
CDR3: CATSRGSGGYTDTQYF

J: TRBJ1-1
V: TRBV29-1
size: NA
D: TRBD1
DNA: TGCAGCGTTGAGGACAGGGGGACTGAAGCTTTCTTT
CDR3: CSVEDRGTEAFF

J: TRBJ1-3
V: TRBV19
size: NA
D: NA
DNA: TGTGCCAGTAGTATTCGACAGATATTTCGATCTGGAAACACCATATATTTT
CDR3: CASSIRQIFRSGNTIYF

J: TRBJ2-1
V: TRBV7-8
size: NA
D: TRBD2
DNA: TGTGCCAGCAGCTTAATACGTGTACTAGCGGGCGCGGGGGAGCAGTTCTTC
CDR3: CASSLIRVLAGAGEQFF